This entry features one TCR beta chain sequence. Its antigen is currently unknown. The donors comprised healthy bone marrow donors. PCR used 60 Vbeta primers and 13 Jbeta primers. Using immunoSEQ multiplex PCR, the repertoire was profiled, and TCRdb retains in-frame clones only, with some absent. The sample has 95,000 to 150,000 clones, 50% to 75% seen once. These data are taken from a study of cytomegalovirus exposure and HLA in healthy donors. Study summary: In terms of ancestry, the Caucasian-associated cluster contained roughly 81% of the roughly 400 genotyped donors.

Points from the study as a whole: A previous analysis found most TCR beta V segments productive roughly 87% or roughly 30% of the time. V- and J-gene trimming of TCR beta was linked (in a later analysis) to a missense DCLRE1C variant.

Germline CDR1 reads GTSNPN; CDR2 reads SVGIG (reference sequence). J gave up 4 bases and V 1 base, and 7 bases lay outside the gene matches. CDR3 length: 15 amino acids. Sequences were obtained from PBMCs. The chain couples TRBV30 to TRBJ2-5; 9 nucleotides line up with TRBD1. This TCR came from a woman between 35 and 50 years old in good health and CMV-seropositive. The CDR3 DNA is TGTGCCTGGAGTGCGACAGGGGGTATGAGAGAGACCCAGTACTTC. It translates to CAWSATGGMRETQYF.